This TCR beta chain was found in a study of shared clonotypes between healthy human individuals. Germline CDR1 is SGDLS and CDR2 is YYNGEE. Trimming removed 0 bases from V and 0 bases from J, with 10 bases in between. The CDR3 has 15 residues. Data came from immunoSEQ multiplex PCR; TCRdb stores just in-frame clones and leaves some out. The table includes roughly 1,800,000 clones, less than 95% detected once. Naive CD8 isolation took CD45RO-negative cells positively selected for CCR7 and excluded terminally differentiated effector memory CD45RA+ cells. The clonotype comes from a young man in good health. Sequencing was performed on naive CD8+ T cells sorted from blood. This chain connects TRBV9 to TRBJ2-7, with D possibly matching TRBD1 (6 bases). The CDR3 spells CASSVEAGDSYEQYF. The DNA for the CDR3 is TGTGCCAGCAGCGTAGAGGCAGGGGACTCCTACGAGCAGTACTTC.